These 20 T cell receptor beta chains came from one sample sequenced in a study of T cell responses to AZD1222 COVID-19 vaccine (dated by TCRdb to 2020 to 2023). The sample's time point, from its label and the paper: baseline before first vaccination. The label giving this sample's treatment or condition can be read as: meningococcal conjugate vaccine given as trial control. The library was made by the immunoSEQ multiplex PCR assay. What TCRdb holds here is the immuneACCESS table cut down to in-frame rearrangements. Part of the clones is not present; checked against another copy, under half of the missing clones reflect an unresolved V gene, and the others are unexplained. Counted in this sample were about 160,000 clones; around 90% of them appeared once. Together, the top ten hold roughly 4.5% of the sample. The material sequenced was peripheral blood, taken on day 0 of MenACWY control vaccination. The source of these receptors is an adult in good health.

Here the CDR3 DNA reads TGCGTGTACAGTCAAGTTCGAACGAACACCGGGGAGCTGTTTTTT. It yields the protein CVYSQVRTNTGELFF. The chain recombines TRBV23-1 with TRBJ2-2; D gene ambiguous. TRBV23-1 is placed among ORFs of uncertain function. The CDR3 has 15 residues.

The chain recombines TRBV4-1 with TRBJ2-7; D is uncertain. The V end was cut by 6 bases, the J end by 2 bases, with 11 bases between. This CDR3 is 13 amino acids long. The germline V gene encodes CDR1 MGHRA and CDR2 YSYEKL. The CDR3: CASRRDPTYEQYF. The CDR3 region has the DNA TGCGCCAGCAGACGCGATCCCACCTACGAGCAGTACTTC.

The chain combines TRBV3-1 (or the pseudogene TRBV3-2) with TRBJ1-1; D ambiguous. The ends were cut back, 1 base at V and 6 bases at J, with 6 bases in the middle. Germline assignment: CDR1 LGHDT and CDR2 YNNKEL (reference sequence). CDR3 length: 12 residues. CDR3 DNA: TGTGCCAGCAGCCAAGGGGAATCTGAAGCTTTCTTT. Encoded protein: CASSQGESEAFF.

This sequence joins TRBV6-5 and TRBJ1-6; TRBD1 agrees at 7 bases. With V trimmed by 0 bases and J by 9 bases, 5 bases remained unmatched. The CDR3 sequence is 15 residues long. CDR1 is MNHEY and CDR2 is SVGAGI in the germline V gene. The DNA for the CDR3 is TGTGCCAGCAGTTACTCGGGGGACAGAAGTTCACCCCTCCACTTT. Protein product: CASSYSGDRSSPLHF.

The chain joins TRBV4-1 to TRBJ1-2; TRBD1 might be the D (6 bases). Germline-derived CDR1 and CDR2 are MGHRA and YSYEKL. V was cut by 2 bases and J by 8 bases, with 18 bases left in between. The CDR3 runs to 15 residues. CDR3 region: CASSQRGASRVGYTF. The CDR3 nucleotides read TGCGCCAGCAGCCAAAGGGGGGCATCCCGGGTAGGCTACACCTTC.

CDR3 nucleotides: TGTGCCAGCAGTGACGTGGGACAGGGGGGCGAGACCCAGTACTTC. Protein: CASSDVGQGGETQYF. The chain carries TRBV25-1 and TRBJ2-5; 11 bases are a match to TRBD1. Germline values: CDR1 MGHDK, CDR2 SYGVNS. CDR3 length: 15 residues. V shed 3 bases and J 5 bases; nucleotides not matched to a gene: 5. The full variable domain, its missing parts supplied by reference TRBV25-1 and TRBJ2-5, is EADIYQTPRYLVIGTGKKITLECSQTMGHDKMYWYQQDPGMELHLIHYSYGVNSTEKGDLSSESTVSRIRTEHFPLTLESARPSHTSQYLCASSDVGQGGETQYFGPGTRLLVL.

The V gene is TRBV3-1 (or the pseudogene TRBV3-2), the J gene TRBJ1-2; D ambiguous. This CDR3 spans 15 amino acids. The V end was cut by 5 bases, the J end by 4 bases, with 17 bases between. Germline loops: CDR1 LGHDT, CDR2 YNNKEL (reference sequence). The CDR3 bases are TGTGCCAGCAGCTCCAGATCCGGCGGCGGCTATGGCTACACCTTC. Its protein product is CASSSRSGGGYGYTF.

CDR3 in DNA: TGTGCCAGCAGTCGCCCGGGTATTCAGTACTTC. Its protein is CASSRPGIQYF. The genes are TRBV28 and TRBJ2-4; D gene uncertain. Trimming removed 5 bases at V and 10 bases at J, with 9 bases between. The CDR3 consists of 11 residues. Germline-derived CDR1 and CDR2 are MDHEN and SYDVKM.

The rearrangement joins TRBV7-2 to TRBJ2-1; TRBD1 might be the D (5 bases). The CDR3 spans 15 residues. The germline V gene has CDR1 SGHTA and CDR2 FQGNSA. V was clipped by 0 bases and J by 10 bases, with 16 bases between them. The CDR3 region has the DNA TGTGCCAGCAGCTTAGCGCGCGGAGCTAAGGGGGAGCAGTTCTTC. This gives the protein CASSLARGAKGEQFF.

Notes on this clone: This specimen includes other DNA sequences encoding the same CDR3. The chain couples TRBV24-1 to TRBJ2-1, with 9 bases fitting TRBD2. The V and J ends lost 3 bases and 4 bases, in that order; junction bases with no gene match: 9. Germline loops: CDR1 KGHDR, CDR2 SFDVKD. This CDR3 is 17 amino acids long. The DNA of the CDR3 is TGTGCCACCAGTGATCCCCGGCTAGCGGGAAGTTACAATGAGCAGTTCTTC. Translated, it gives CATSDPRLAGSYNEQFF.

As regards this clone: Additional DNA sequences in this sample encode the identical CDR3. This chain connects TRBV19 to TRBJ1-1; D not resolved. The CDR3 extends over 13 amino acids. Deletions cut 3 bases from V and 1 base from J, with 6 bases between. Per the germline V gene, CDR1 is LNHDA and CDR2 is SQIVND (reference sequence). The CDR3 region is CASSIGWNTEAFF. CDR3 sequence (DNA): TGTGCCAGTAGTATTGGTTGGAACACTGAAGCTTTCTTT. The variable domain in full, completed from reference TRBV19 and TRBJ1-1, reads DGGITQSPKYLFRKEGQNVTLSCEQNLNHDAMYWYRQDPGQGLRLIYYSQIVNDFQKGDIAEGYSVSREKKESFPLTVTSAQKNPTAFYLCASSIGWNTEAFFGQGTRLTVV.

The V and J genes are TRBV12-3 or TRBV12-4 and TRBJ1-5; D uncertain. The CDR3 has 12 amino acids. The V end lost 4 bases, the J end lost 11 bases, and 12 bases lay between the germline ends. The CDR3, as DNA: TGTGCCAGCAGTTCCTCCTGGACGGCCCAGCATTTT. Its translation is CASSSSWTAQHF.

The V gene is TRBV4-1, the J gene TRBJ2-1, with unresolved D. The CDR3 totals 15 residues. The germline V gene has CDR1 MGHRA and CDR2 YSYEKL. V was trimmed by 4 bases and J by 2 bases, leaving 12 bases between them. CDR3 bases: TGCGCCAGCAGCCGAGCCAGGTGGCCCTACAATGAGCAGTTCTTC. Its translation: CASSRARWPYNEQFF.

The V and J genes are TRBV30 and TRBJ2-7; 9 bases match TRBD2. The CDR3 contains 14 residues. The V segment lost 3 bases and the J segment 7 bases; nucleotides outside the gene matches: 10. Germline V gene data show CDR1 as GTSNPN and CDR2 as SVGIG (reference sequence). The chain's CDR3 is CAWSHLAGVGEQYF. As DNA, the CDR3 is TGTGCCTGGAGCCATTTAGCGGGAGTAGGGGAGCAGTACTTC.

The rearrangement joins TRBV29-1 to TRBJ1-3; D possibly corresponds to TRBD1 (6 bases). The CDR3 spans 13 residues. V lost 7 bases and J 2 bases, leaving 12 bases between the germline ends. Germline CDR1 is SQVTM and CDR2 is ANQGSEA. The CDR3 DNA is TGCAGCGGAGTGACAGGCCCTGGAAACACCATATATTTT. Translation gives CSGVTGPGNTIYF. Full variable domain (remainder filled in from reference TRBV29-1 and TRBJ1-3): SAVISQKPSRDICQRGTSLTIQCQVDSQVTMMFWYRQQPGQSLTLIATANQGSEATYESGFVIDKFPISRPNLTFSTLTVSNMSPEDSSIYLCSGVTGPGNTIYFGEGSWLTVV.

The gene calls are TRBV7-9 and TRBJ1-5, with D unresolved. CDR1 SEHNR and CDR2 FQNEAQ come from the germline V gene (reference sequence). V shed 3 bases and J shed 2 bases, with 14 bases lying between them. The CDR3 has 16 amino acids. CDR3 sequence: CASSLARGVGNQPQHF. In DNA form, the CDR3 reads TGTGCCAGCAGCTTGGCTCGGGGAGTGGGCAATCAGCCCCAGCATTTT.

CDR3 amino acids: CATTTDRGNQPQHF. In nucleotides, the CDR3 is TGTGCCACCACCACGGACAGGGGAAATCAGCCCCAGCATTTT. The chain links TRBV15 to TRBJ1-5; 9 bases are shared with TRBD1. Trimming removed 7 bases from V and 4 bases from J; junction bases left unmatched: 5. The CDR3 extends over 14 amino acids. Germline lookup yields CDR1 LNHNV and CDR2 YYDKDF (reference sequence).

This clone was observed a handful of times. One junction end disagrees with the germline gene, perhaps due to a read error. The CDR3 sequence: CASSLARGAMLF. The CDR3 DNA is TGTGCCAGCAGCTTGGCCCGGGGGGCCATGCTTTTT. The chain carries TRBV5-4 and TRBJ1-4; the D gene is possibly TRBD1 (6 bases). The CDR3 has 12 amino acids. The germline CDR1 and CDR2 sequences are SGHNT and YYREEE (reference sequence).

This clone was recorded only once. The V call is TRBV3-1 (or the pseudogene TRBV3-2), the J call TRBJ2-3; 13 bases agree with TRBD2. The junction had 4 bases not matched to a gene; V was cut back by 4 bases and J by 3 bases. CDR3 length: 16 amino acids. Germline lookup yields CDR1 LGHDT and CDR2 YNNKEL (reference sequence). CDR3 loop: CASSPLAGGQTDTQYF. The CDR3 bases are TGTGCCAGCAGCCCACTAGCGGGAGGGCAAACAGATACGCAGTATTTT.

The CDR3 here is CASSLGPVNTEAFF. In nucleotides, the CDR3 is TGTGCCAGCAGCCTCGGGCCGGTTAACACTGAAGCTTTCTTT. J is TRBJ1-1 and V is TRBV14, with D unresolved. The V gene lost 4 bases and the J gene lost 2 bases, with 11 bases spanning the gap. CDR3 length equals 14 residues. Germline assignment: CDR1 SGHDN and CDR2 FVKESK.